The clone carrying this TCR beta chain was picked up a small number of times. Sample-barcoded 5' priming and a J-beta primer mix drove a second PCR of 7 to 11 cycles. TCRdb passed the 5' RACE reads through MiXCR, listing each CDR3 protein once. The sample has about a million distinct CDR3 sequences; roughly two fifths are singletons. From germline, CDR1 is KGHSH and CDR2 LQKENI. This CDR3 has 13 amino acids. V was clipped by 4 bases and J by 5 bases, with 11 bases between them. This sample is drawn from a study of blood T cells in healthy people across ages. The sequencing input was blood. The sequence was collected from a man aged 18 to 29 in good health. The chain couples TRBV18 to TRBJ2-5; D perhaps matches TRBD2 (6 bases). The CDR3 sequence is CASSRLEAETQYF. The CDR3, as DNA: TGTGCCAGCTCACGACTAGAGGCGGAGACCCAGTACTTC.